This T cell receptor beta chain was retrieved from a study of blood T cell repertoires in COVID-19. In the study overall: The origin of the acute and convalescent COVID-19 samples was the United States, Italy and Spain.

Using immunoSEQ multiplex PCR, the repertoire was profiled, and TCRdb retains in-frame clones only, with some absent. The data contain roughly 30,000 clones, about 72% of them singletons. Trimming cost V 1 base and J 4 bases, with 25 bases left between them. Germline CDR1 and CDR2: MNHNS and SASEGT. CDR3 size: 19 residues. Sample: peripheral blood. The clonotype originates from a woman aged 60-75 years with acute or convalescent COVID-19. V usage is TRBV6-1 and J usage is TRBJ2-5, with a tentative D call TRBD2 (6 bases). CDR3 in amino acids: CASSEVISMTRDRSETQYF. The CDR3 bases are TGTGCCAGCAGTGAAGTCATTTCGATGACGCGGGACCGTTCAGAGACCCAGTACTTC.